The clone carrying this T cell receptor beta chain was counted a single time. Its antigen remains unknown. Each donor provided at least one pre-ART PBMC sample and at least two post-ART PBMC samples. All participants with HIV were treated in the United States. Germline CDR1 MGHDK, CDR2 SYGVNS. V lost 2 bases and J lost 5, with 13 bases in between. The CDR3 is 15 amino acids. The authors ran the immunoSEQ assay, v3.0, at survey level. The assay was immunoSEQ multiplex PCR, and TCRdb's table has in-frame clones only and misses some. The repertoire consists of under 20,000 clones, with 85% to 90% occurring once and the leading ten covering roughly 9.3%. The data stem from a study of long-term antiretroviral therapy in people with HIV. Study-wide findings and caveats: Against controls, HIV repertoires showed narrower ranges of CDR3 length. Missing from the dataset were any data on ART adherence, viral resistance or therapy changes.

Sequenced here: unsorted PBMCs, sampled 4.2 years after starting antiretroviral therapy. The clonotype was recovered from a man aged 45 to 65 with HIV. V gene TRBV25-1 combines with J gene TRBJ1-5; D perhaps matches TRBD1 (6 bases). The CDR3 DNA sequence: TGTGCCAGCAGTGAAGGGGGCAGGGTAGATCAGCCCCAGCATTTT. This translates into CASSEGGRVDQPQHF.